The present TCR beta chain was sequenced within a study of T cell responses to AZD1222 COVID-19 vaccine. Study outcomes and limitations: Seropositive AZD1222 recipients at baseline numbered only 6 or 7. CD4 TCRs linked to vaccination spanned spike, dominating at 160-218 and 743-854. Close to half of spike-specific TCRs reportedly recognize unmutated variant regions.

This clone was seen once. Antigen specificity is unknown. Combined were second doses at about 4 or about 12 weeks. The V end was cut by 2 bases, the J end by 3 bases, with 11 bases between. The CDR3 covers 15 residues. The germline gives CDR1 WNHNN, CDR2 SYGVQD (reference sequence). The method was immunoSEQ multiplex PCR; TCRdb's version includes in-frame clones alone and lacks a portion of them. Seen here are about 90,000 clones, 75% to 90% observed once, and the top ten hold just over 5.5%. The source is an adult who received the AZD1222 COVID-19 vaccine. V gene TRBV10-1 combines with J gene TRBJ1-5; no firm D call. The sample consisted of peripheral blood, taken 28 days after the second AZD1222 dose. CDR3 protein: CASSEDGVTNQPQHF. The CDR3 nucleotides are TGCGCCAGCAGTGAGGACGGGGTAACCAATCAGCCCCAGCATTTT.